This record looks at one T cell receptor (beta chain) sequence and its context. The antigen is not known. The data belong to a study of beta chain features in type 1 diabetes. Reverse transcription of all isolated RNA meant that expressed TCRB transcripts were sequenced. The method was immunoSEQ multiplex PCR; TCRdb's version includes in-frame clones alone and lacks a portion of them. The sample consists of hundreds of thousands of clones, around 68% of them appearing once. General study results and limits: Patients showed naive, central memory and Treg TCRB repertoires that appeared more similar than those of healthy donors. Among patients with Type 1 diabetes, TCRB CDR3s were moderately but significantly shorter in every one of the four CD4+ subsets. Researchers could not determine here whether HLA type influences TCRB rearrangement. Fewer junction insertions and more nucleotide deletions appeared in type 1 diabetes patients.

This CDR3 is 14 amino acids long. CDR1 is SGDLS and CDR2 is YYNGEE in the germline V gene. Losses at the gene ends were 3 bases for V and 5 bases for J; bases not matched to a gene: 8. The specimen was naive CD4+ T cells from blood. This TCR derives from a man in his thirties or forties in good health. This chain uses TRBV9 with TRBJ2-7; TRBD1 aligns across 7 bases. The CDR3 DNA reads TGTGCCAGCAGCGCTTCGTCCAGGGGGAACGAGCAGTACTTC. Protein: CASSASSRGNEQYF.